Listed here are 2 T cell receptor beta chains from one sample, sequenced in a study of blood T cell repertoires in COVID-19. The data were produced by immunoSEQ multiplex PCR, yet TCRdb's version contains in-frame clones alone and is incomplete. The sample lists hundreds of thousands of clones, roughly 79% occurring once. Sequencing was performed on peripheral blood. The receptors were gathered from a woman of 80 years or more with COVID-19, enrolled during active disease.

This clone was detected only once. V gene TRBV7-9 combines with J gene TRBJ1-1; TRBD1 matches 7 bases. Germline-derived CDR1 and CDR2 are SEHNR and FQNEAQ (reference sequence). There are 17 residues in the CDR3. The V gene end was trimmed by 1 base and the J gene end by 4 bases; junction bases not matched to a gene: 12. The CDR3 DNA is TGTGCCAGCAGCTTAGAGATACAGGGGAAGACGAGCACTGAAGCTTTCTTT. This translates into CASSLEIQGKTSTEAFF.

DNA for the CDR3: TGTGCCAGCAGCGTAGACAGGACTAATTCACCCCTCCACTTT. It specifies CASSVDRTNSPLHF. This chain uses TRBV9 with TRBJ1-6; D is perhaps TRBD1 (5 bases). V was cut by 0 bases and J by 6 bases, with 7 bases left in between. The germline V gene has CDR1 SGDLS and CDR2 YYNGEE. The CDR3 runs to 14 residues.